This TCR beta chain was captured in a study of T cell repertoires in cytomegalovirus infection. In TCRdb, the reads were re-called with MiXCR into one record per CDR3 protein. Among about 360,000 distinct CDR3 sequences listed, around a sixth were seen once. Study-wide results and limits: Cumulated frequencies of public TCR beta families served to identify carriers of CMV plus the relevant HLA.

This clonotype was seen repeatedly, ten times or more. Its target is not known. Germline CDR1 MNHEY, CDR2 SMNVEV (reference sequence). The ends were cut back, 3 bases at V and 5 bases at J, with 11 bases in the middle. The CDR3 covers 13 residues. Sequenced sample: PBMCs. The rearrangement uses TRBV27 and TRBJ2-7, with D tentatively TRBD1 (5 bases). This receptor was obtained from a human donor in good health (CMV status not recorded). Some clones in this sample may be carry-over from other donors' samples. DNA for the CDR3: TGTGCCAGCAGTTTTCCCAGGGCTAACGAGCAGTACTTC. This gives the protein CASSFPRANEQYF.